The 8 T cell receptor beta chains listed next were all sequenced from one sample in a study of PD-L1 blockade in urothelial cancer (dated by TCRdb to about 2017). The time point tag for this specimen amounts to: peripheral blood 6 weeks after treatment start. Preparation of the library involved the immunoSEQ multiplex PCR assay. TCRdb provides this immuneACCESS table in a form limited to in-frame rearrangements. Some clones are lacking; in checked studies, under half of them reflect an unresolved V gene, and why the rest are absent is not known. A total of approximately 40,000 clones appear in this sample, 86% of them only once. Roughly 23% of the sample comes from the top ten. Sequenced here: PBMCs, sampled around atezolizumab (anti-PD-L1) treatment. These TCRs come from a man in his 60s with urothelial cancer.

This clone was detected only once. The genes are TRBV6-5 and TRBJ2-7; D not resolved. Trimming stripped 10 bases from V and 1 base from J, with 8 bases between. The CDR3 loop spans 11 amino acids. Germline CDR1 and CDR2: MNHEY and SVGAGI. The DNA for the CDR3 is TGTGCCACTGTATTGTCCTACGAGCAGTACTTC. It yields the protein CATVLSYEQYF.

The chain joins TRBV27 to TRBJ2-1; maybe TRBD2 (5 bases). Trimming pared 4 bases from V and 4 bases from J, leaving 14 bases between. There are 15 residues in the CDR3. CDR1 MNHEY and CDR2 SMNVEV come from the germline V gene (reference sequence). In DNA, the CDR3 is TGTGCCAGCAGTTCGGGATCGGGCGGATACAATGAGCAGTTCTTC. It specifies CASSSGSGGYNEQFF.

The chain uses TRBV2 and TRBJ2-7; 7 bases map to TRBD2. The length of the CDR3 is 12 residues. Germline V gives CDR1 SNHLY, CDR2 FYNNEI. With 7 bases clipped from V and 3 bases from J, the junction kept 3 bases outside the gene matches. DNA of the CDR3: TGTGCCAGCATGGGGGGGGGCTACGAGCAGTACTTC. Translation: CASMGGGYEQYF.

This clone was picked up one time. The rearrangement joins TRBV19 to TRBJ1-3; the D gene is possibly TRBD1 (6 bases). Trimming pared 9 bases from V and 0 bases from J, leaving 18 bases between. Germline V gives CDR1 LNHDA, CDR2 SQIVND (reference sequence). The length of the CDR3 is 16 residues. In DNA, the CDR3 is TGTGCCAGCCTGGCAGGGGCGAAAATCTCTGGAAACACCATATATTTT. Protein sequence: CASLAGAKISGNTIYF.

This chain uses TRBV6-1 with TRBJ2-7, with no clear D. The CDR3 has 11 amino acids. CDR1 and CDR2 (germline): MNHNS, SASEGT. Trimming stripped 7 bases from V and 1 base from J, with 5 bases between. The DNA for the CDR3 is TGTGCCAGCACCGGTTCCTACGAGCAGTACTTC. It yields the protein CASTGSYEQYF.

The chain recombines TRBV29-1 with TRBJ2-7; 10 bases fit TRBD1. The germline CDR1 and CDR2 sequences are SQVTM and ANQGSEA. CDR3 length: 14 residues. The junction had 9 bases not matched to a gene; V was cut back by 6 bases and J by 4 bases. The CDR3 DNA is TGCAGCGTAAAACCGGGACAGGGGAGGTACGAGCAGTACTTC. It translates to CSVKPGQGRYEQYF.

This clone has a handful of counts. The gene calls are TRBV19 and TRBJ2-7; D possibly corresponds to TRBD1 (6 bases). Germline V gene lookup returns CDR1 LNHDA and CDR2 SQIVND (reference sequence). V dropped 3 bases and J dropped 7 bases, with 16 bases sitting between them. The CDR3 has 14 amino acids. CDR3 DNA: TGTGCCAGTAGTATTACAGGGACCTCTCTTGAGCAGTACTTC. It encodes CASSITGTSLEQYF. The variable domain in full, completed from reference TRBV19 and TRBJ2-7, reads DGGITQSPKYLFRKEGQNVTLSCEQNLNHDAMYWYRQDPGQGLRLIYYSQIVNDFQKGDIAEGYSVSREKKESFPLTVTSAQKNPTAFYLCASSITGTSLEQYFGPGTRLTVT.

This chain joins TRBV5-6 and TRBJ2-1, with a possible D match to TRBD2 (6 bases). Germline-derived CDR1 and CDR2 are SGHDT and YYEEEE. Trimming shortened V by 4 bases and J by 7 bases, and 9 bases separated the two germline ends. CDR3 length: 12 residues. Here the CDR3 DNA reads TGTGCCAGCAGCGGCCGGGGGAATGAGCAGTTCTTC. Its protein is CASSGRGNEQFF.